This is a list of T cell receptor beta chains from one sample in a study of cytomegalovirus exposure and HLA in healthy donors. Sequencing used immunoSEQ multiplex PCR; TCRdb keeps in-frame clones, though not all of them. The repertoire holds 200,000 or so clones, with less than 85% as singletons. Sequencing used PBMCs. Receptor source: a man aged 18-30 years in good health and CMV-seronegative. The CDR3 runs from the conserved cysteine through the conserved F or W. D genes are given only for firm matches. Only part of the rows carry a size: once, few, many, or a class if the clone is expanded.

j_call v_call d_call clone_size cdr3_nt cdr3_aa
TRBJ2-1 TRBV5-4 TRBD2 . TGTGCCAGCAGCTTCGGGACTAGACTCTACAATGAGCAGTTCTTC CASSFGTRLYNEQFF
TRBJ2-1 TRBV27 . . TGTGCCAGCAGTCCGTCGTTCTATCCCAATGAGCAGTTCTTC CASSPSFYPNEQFF
TRBJ1-4 TRBV6-5 . . TGTGCCAGCAGCCCTCGCGGGACTCTCGGAAAACTGTTTTTT CASSPRGTLGKLFF
TRBJ1-4 TRBV29-1 . . TGCAGCGTTGTCAGGGCTAATGAAAAACTGTTTTTT CSVVRANEKLFF
TRBJ2-7 TRBV4-1 . . TGCGCCAGCAGCCCCTTGCGGCGGGGAAGCTTCGAGCAGTACTTC CASSPLRRGSFEQYF
TRBJ1-2 TRBV30 TRBD1 . TGTGCTTGGGACAGGGGGGATTATGGCTACACCTTC CAWDRGDYGYTF
TRBJ1-3 TRBV6-5 TRBD1 . TGTGCCAGCAGACGGGACAGCCTTTCTGGAAACACCATATATTTT CASRRDSLSGNTIYF
TRBJ2-2 TRBV27 TRBD2 . TGTGCCAGCAGTTTGGCGGGACTATCCGGGGAGCTGTTTTTT CASSLAGLSGELFF
TRBJ2-1 TRBV4-1 . once TGCGCCAGCAGCCAGACTCCCATCGGGTATGAGCAGTTCTTC CASSQTPIGYEQFF
TRBJ1-1 TRBV9 . . TGTGCCAGCCAGGGCCGAGATAACACTGAAGCTTTCTTT CASQGRDNTEAFF
TRBJ1-6 TRBV30 . once TGTGCCGCGAACAGCTCCTATAATTCACCCCTCCACTTT CAANSSYNSPLHF
TRBJ2-1 TRBV30 TRBD1 . TGTGCCTGGAGTGGGGACAGGGCCTGTGAGCAGTTCTTC CAWSGDRACEQFF